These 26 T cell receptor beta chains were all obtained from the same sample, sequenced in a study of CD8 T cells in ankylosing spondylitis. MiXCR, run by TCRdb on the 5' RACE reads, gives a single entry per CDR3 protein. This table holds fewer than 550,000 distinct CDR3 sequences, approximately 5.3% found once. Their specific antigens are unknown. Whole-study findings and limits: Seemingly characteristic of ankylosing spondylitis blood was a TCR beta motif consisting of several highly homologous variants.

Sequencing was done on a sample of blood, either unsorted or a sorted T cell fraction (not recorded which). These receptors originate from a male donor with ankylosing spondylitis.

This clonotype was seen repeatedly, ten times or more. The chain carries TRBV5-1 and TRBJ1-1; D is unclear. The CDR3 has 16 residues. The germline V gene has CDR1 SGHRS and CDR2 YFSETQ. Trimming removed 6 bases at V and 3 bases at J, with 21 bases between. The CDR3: CASKLSVGFSDTEAFF. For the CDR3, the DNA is TGCGCCAGCAAACTGTCGGTGGGATTTTCGGACACTGAAGCTTTCTTT.

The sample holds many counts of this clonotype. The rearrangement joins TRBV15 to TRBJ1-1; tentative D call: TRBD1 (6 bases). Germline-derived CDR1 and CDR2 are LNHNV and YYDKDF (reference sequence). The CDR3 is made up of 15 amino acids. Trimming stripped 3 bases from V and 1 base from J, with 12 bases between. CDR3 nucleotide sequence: TGTGCCACCAGCAGTGCCGGGACACAGAACACTGAAGCTTTCTTT. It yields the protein CATSSAGTQNTEAFF.

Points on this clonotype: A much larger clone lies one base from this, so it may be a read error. CDR3 nucleotide sequence: TGTGCCAGCAGCTTATTCGCGTATGACGAGCAGTACTTC. Translation gives CASSLFAYDEQYF. The chain uses TRBV7-6 and TRBJ2-7; D unresolved. The germline V gene has CDR1 SGHVS and CDR2 FNYEAQ. The CDR3 length is 13 residues. V gave up 2 bases and J gave up 5 bases, with 10 bases separating them.

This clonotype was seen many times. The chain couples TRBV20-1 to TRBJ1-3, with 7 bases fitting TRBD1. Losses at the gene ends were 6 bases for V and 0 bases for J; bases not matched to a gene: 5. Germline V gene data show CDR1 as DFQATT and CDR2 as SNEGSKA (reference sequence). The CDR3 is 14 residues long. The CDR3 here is CSALDRNSGNTIYF. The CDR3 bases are TGCAGTGCCTTGGACAGGAACTCTGGAAACACCATATATTTT.

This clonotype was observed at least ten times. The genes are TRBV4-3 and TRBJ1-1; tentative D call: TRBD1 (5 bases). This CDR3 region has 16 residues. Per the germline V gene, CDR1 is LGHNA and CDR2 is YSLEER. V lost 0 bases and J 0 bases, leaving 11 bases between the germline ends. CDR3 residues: CASSQDRDGMNTEAFF. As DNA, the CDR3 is TGCGCCAGCAGCCAAGACCGGGACGGCATGAACACTGAAGCTTTCTTT.

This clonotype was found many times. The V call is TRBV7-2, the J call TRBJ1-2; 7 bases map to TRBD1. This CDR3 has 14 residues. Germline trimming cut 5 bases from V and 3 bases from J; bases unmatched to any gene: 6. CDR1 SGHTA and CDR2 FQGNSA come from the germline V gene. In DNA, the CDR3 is TGTGCCAGCAGCCGACGGGACAGCTACTATGGCTACACCTTC. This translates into CASSRRDSYYGYTF.

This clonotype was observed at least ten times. The CDR3 DNA reads TGCGCCAGCAGCCCTCTGACAGGGGAAGATACGCAGTATTTT. Translation: CASSPLTGEDTQYF. The chain employs TRBV5-1 and TRBJ2-3, with 8 bases identical to TRBD1. The CDR3 has 14 residues. Germline V gene sequence: CDR1 SGHRS, CDR2 YFSETQ. V lost 4 bases to trimming and J lost 5 bases; unmatched junction nucleotides: 6.

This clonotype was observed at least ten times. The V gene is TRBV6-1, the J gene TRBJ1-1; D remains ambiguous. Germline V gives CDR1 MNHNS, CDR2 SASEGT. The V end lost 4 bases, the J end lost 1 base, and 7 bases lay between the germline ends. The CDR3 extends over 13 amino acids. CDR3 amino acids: CASSVNTNTEAFF. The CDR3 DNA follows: TGTGCCAGCAGTGTAAATACGAACACTGAAGCTTTCTTT.

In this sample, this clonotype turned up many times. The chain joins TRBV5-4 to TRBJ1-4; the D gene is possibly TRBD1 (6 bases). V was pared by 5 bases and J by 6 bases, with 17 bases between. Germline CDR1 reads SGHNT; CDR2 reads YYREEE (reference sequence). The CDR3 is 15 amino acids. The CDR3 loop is CASSRDTGSYEKLFF. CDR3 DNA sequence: TGTGCCAGCAGTCGCGACACAGGGAGTTATGAAAAACTGTTTTTT.

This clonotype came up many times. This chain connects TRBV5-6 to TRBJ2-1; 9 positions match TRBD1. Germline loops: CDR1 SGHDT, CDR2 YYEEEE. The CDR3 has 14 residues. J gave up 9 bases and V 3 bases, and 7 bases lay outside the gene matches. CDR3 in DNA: TGTGCCAGCAGCTCCGGACAGGGGAGGGCTGAGCAGTTCTTC. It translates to CASSSGQGRAEQFF.

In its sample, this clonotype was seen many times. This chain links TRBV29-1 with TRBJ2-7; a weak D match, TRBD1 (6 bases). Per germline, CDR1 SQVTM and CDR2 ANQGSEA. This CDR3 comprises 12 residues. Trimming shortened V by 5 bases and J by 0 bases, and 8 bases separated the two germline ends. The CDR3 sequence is CSVRDNSYEQYF. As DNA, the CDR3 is TGCAGCGTTCGGGACAACTCCTACGAGCAGTACTTC.

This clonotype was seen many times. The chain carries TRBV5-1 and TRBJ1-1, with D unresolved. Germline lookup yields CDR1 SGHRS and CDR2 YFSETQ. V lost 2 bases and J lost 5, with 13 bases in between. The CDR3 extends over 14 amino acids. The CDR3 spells CASSFDPVWTEAFF. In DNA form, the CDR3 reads TGCGCCAGCAGCTTCGATCCGGTTTGGACTGAAGCTTTCTTT.

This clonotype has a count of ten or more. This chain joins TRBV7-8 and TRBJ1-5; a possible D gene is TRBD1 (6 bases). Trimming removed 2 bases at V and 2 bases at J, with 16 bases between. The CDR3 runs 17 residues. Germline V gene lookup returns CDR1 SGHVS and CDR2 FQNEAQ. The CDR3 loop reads CASSLNPQGLGNQPQHF. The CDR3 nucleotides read TGTGCCAGCAGCTTAAACCCCCAGGGGCTAGGCAATCAGCCCCAGCATTTT.

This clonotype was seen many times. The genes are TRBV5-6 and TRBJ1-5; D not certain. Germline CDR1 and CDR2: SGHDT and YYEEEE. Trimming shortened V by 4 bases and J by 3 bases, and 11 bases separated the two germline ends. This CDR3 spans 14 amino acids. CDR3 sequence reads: CASSPRGVNQPQHF. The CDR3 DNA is TGTGCCAGCAGCCCTCGGGGAGTCAATCAGCCCCAGCATTTT.

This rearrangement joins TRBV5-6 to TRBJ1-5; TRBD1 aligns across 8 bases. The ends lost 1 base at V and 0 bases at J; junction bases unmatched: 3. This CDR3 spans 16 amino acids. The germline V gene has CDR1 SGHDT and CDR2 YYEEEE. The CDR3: CASSLQGAYSNQPQHF. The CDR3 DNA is TGTGCCAGCAGCTTGCAGGGGGCGTATAGCAATCAGCCCCAGCATTTT.

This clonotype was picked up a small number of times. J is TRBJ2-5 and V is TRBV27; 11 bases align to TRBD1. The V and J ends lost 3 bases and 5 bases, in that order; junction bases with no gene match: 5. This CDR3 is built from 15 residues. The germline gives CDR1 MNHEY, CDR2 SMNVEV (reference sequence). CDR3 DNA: TGTGCCAGCAGTTTCTTAGGACAGGGGGCTGAGACCCAGTACTTC. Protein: CASSFLGQGAETQYF.

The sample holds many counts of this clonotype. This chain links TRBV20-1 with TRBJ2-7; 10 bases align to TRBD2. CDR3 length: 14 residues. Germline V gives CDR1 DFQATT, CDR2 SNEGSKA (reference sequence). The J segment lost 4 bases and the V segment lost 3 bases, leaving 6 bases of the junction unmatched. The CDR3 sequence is CSASVLAGDYEQYF. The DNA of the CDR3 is TGCAGTGCTAGTGTGCTAGCGGGAGATTACGAGCAGTACTTC.

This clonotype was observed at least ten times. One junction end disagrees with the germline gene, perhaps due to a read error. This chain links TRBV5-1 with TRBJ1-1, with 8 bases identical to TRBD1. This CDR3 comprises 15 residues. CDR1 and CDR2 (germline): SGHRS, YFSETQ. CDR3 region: CASSLAGGLNTEAFF. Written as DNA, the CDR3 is TGTGCCAGCAGTTTAGCAGGGGGCCTGAACACTGAAGCTTTCTTT.

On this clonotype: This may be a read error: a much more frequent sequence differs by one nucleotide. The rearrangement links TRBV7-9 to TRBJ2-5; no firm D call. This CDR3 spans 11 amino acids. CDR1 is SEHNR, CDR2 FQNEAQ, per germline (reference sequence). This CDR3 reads CASTSLETQHF. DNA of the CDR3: TGTGCCAGCACTTCCTTAGAGACCCAGCACTTC.

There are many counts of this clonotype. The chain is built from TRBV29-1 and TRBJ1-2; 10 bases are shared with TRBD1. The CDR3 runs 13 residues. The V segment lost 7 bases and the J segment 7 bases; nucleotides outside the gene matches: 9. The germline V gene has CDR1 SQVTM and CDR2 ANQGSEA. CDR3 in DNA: TGCAGCGCCCAGGGACAGGGGTTGCGTGGCTACACCTTC. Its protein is CSAQGQGLRGYTF.

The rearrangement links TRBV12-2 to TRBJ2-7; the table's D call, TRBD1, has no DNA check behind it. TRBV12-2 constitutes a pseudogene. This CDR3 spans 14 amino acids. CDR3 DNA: TGTGCAAGTCGCTTAAGGGACAAAAGTTACGAGCAGCACTTC. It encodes CASRLRDKSYEQHF.

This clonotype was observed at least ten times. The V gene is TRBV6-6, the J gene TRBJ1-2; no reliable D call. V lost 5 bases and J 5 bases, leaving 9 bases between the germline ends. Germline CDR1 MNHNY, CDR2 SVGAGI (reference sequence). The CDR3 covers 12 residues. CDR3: CASSQNGYGYTF. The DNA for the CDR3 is TGTGCCAGCAGTCAAAATGGGTATGGCTACACCTTC.

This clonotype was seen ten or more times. The CDR3 region is CASSKGGGTEAFF. The CDR3 bases are TGTGCCAGCAGCAAAGGGGGGGGCACTGAAGCTTTCTTT. The chain combines TRBV12-3 or TRBV12-4 with TRBJ1-1; D is perhaps TRBD1 (6 bases). V lost 6 bases to trimming and J lost 4 bases, with 12 bases between them. This CDR3 is 13 amino acids long.

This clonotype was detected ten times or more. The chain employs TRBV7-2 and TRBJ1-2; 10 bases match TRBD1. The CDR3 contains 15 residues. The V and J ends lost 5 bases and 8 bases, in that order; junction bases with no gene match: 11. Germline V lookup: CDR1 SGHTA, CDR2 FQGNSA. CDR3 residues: CASSRKSGTGDGYTF. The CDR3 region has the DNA TGTGCCAGCAGCCGTAAATCCGGGACAGGGGACGGCTACACCTTC.

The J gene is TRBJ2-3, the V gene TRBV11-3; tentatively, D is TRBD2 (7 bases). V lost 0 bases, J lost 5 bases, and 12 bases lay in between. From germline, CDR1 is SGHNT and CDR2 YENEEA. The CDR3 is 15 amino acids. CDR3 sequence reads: CASSLEGGPGDTQYF. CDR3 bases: TGTGCCAGCAGCTTAGAGGGGGGGCCGGGAGATACGCAGTATTTT.

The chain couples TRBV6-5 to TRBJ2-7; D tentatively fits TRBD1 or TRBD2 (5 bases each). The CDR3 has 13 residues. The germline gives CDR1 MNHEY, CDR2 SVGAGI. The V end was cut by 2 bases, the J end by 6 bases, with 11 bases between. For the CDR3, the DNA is TGTGCCAGCAGTTACGGACCCGGGGCCGAGCAGTACTTC. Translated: CASSYGPGAEQYF.